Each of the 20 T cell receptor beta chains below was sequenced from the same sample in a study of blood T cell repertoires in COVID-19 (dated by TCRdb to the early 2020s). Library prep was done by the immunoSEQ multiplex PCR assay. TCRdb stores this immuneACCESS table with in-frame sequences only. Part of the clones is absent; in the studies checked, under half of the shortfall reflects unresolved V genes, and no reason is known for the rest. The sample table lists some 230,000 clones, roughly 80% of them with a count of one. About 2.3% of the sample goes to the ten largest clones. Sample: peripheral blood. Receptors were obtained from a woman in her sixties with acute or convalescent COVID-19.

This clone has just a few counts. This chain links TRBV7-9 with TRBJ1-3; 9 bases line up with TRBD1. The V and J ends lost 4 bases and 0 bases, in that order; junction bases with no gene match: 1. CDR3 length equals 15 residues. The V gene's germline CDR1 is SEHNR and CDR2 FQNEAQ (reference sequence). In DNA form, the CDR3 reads TGTGCCAGCAGCTCGGACAGGGGCTCTGGAAACACCATATATTTT. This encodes CASSSDRGSGNTIYF. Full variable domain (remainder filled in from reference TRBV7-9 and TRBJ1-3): DTGVSQNPRHKITKRGQNVTFRCDPISEHNRLYWYRQTLGQGPEFLTYFQNEAQLEKSRLLSDRFSAERPKGSFSTLEIQRTEQGDSAMYLCASSSDRGSGNTIYFGEGSWLTVV.

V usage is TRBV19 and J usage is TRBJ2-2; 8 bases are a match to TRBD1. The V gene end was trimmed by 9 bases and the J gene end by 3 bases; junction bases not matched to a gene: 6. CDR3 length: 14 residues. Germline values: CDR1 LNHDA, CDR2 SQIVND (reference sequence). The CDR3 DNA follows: TGTGCCAGCACCGGGACAGGCTACACCGGGGAGCTGTTTTTT. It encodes CASTGTGYTGELFF. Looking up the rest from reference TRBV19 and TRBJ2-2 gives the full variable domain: DGGITQSPKYLFRKEGQNVTLSCEQNLNHDAMYWYRQDPGQGLRLIYYSQIVNDFQKGDIAEGYSVSREKKESFPLTVTSAQKNPTAFYLCASTGTGYTGELFFGEGSRLTVL.

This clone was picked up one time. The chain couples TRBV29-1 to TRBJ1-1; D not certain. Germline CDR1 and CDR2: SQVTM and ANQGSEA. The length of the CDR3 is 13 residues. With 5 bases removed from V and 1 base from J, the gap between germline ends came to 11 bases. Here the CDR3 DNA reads TGCAGCGTTCGTCTGACACAGAACACTGAAGCTTTCTTT. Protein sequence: CSVRLTQNTEAFF.

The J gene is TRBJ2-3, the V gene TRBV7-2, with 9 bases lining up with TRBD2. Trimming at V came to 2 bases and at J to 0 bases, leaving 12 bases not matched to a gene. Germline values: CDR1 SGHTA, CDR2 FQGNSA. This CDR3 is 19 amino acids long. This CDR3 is CASSLNGPSGVSSTDTQYF. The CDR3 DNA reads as TGTGCCAGCAGCTTAAACGGACCTAGCGGGGTCTCTAGCACAGATACGCAGTATTTT.

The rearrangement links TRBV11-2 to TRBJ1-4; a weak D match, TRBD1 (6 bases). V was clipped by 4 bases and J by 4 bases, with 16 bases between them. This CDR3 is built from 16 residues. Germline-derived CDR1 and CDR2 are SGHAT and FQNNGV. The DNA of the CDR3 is TGTGCCAGCAGCTCACAGGGCCGGCAGGGTAATGAAAAACTGTTTTTT. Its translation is CASSSQGRQGNEKLFF.

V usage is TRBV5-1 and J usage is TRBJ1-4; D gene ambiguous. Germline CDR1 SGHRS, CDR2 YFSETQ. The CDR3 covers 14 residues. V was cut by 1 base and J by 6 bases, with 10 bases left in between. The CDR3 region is CASSLRMRDEKLFF. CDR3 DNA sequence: TGCGCCAGCAGCTTGAGAATGCGGGATGAAAAACTGTTTTTT.

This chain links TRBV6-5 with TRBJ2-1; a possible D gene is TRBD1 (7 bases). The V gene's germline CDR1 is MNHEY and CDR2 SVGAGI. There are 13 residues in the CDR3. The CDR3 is CASGGRVYNEQFF. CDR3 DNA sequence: TGTGCTTCAGGGGGGCGAGTTTACAATGAGCAGTTCTTC.

For the CDR3, the DNA is TGTGCCAGCAGACTACAGGGCTACGAGCAGTACTTC. Its translation: CASRLQGYEQYF. The gene calls are TRBV2 and TRBJ2-7, with D perhaps TRBD1 (6 bases). The germline gives CDR1 SNHLY, CDR2 FYNNEI. V lost 6 bases and J lost 3, with 9 bases in between. This CDR3 spans 12 amino acids.

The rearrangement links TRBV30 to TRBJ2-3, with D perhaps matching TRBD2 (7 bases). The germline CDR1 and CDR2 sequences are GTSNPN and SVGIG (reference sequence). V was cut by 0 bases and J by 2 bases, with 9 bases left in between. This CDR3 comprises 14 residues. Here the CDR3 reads CAWSVGGATDTQYF. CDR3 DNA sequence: TGTGCCTGGAGTGTTGGGGGGGCCACAGATACGCAGTATTTT.

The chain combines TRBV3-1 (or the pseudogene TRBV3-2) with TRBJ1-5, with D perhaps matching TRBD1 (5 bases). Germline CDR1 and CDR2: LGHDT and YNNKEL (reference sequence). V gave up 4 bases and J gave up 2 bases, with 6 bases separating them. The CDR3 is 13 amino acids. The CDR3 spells CASSRGGNQPQHF. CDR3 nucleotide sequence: TGTGCCAGCAGCCGGGGCGGCAATCAGCCCCAGCATTTT.

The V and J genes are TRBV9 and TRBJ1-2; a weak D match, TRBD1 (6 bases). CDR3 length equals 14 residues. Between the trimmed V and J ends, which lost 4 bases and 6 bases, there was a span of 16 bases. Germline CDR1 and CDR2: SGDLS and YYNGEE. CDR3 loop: CASSPNQGSDGYTF. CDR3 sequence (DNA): TGTGCCAGCAGCCCTAATCAGGGGAGCGATGGCTACACCTTC.

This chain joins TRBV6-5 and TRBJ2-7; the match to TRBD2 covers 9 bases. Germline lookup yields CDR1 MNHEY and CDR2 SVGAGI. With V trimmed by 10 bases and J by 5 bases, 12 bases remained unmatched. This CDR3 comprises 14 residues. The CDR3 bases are TGTGCCACGGGAGGCGGGGGGGCCCACCACGAGCAGTACTTC. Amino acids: CATGGGGAHHEQYF.

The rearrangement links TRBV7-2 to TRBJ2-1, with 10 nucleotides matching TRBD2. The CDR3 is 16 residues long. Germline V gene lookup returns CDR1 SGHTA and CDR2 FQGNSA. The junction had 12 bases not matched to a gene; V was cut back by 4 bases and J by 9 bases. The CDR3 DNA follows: TGTGCCAGCAGCTCACACGGAGGAGCGGGGGGGCGTGAGCAGTTCTTC. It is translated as CASSSHGGAGGREQFF.

CDR3 in DNA: TGTGCCAGCAGTACACAGGAACCTAAACTGTTTTTT. Translation: CASSTQEPKLFF. This chain connects TRBV12-3 or TRBV12-4 to TRBJ1-4, with D maybe TRBD1 (5 bases). V was shortened by 5 bases and J by 11 bases, with 12 bases between the two germline ends. The CDR3 has 12 residues.

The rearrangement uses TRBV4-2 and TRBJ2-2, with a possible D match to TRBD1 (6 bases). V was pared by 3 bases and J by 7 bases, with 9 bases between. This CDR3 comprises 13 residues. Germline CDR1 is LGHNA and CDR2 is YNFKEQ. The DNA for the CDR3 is TGTGCCAGCAGCCAGGGGGCCGGCGGGGAGCTGTTTTTT. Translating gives CASSQGAGGELFF.

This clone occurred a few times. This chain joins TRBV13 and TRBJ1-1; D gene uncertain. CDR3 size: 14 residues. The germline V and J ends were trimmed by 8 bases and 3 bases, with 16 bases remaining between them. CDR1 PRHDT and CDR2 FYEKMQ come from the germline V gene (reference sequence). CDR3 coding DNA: TGTGCCAGCGCATCACCAACACGGGACACTGAAGCTTTCTTT. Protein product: CASASPTRDTEAFF. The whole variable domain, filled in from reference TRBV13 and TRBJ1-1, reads AAGVIQSPRHLIKEKRETATLKCYPIPRHDTVYWYQQGPGQDPQFLISFYEKMQSDKGSIPDRFSAQQFSDYHSELNMSSLELGDSALYFCASASPTRDTEAFFGQGTRLTVV.

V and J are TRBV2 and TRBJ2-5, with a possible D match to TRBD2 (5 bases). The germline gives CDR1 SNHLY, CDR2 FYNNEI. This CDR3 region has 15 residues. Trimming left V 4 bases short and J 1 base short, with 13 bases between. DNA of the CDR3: TGTGCCAGCAGTGTGTGGACTGCATCCCAAGAGACCCAGTACTTC. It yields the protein CASSVWTASQETQYF.

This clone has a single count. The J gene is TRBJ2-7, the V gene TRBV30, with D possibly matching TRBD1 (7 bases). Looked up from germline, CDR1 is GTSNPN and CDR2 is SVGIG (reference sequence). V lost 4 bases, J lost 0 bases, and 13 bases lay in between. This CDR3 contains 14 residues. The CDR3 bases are TGTGCCTGGAAGGCGGGACAGATCTCCTACGAGCAGTACTTC. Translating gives CAWKAGQISYEQYF.

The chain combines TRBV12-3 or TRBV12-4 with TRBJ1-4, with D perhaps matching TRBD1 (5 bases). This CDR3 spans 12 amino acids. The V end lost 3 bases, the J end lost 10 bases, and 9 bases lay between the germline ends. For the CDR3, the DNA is TGTGCCAGCAGTTTGGGGGGAGTAAAACTGTTTTTT. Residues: CASSLGGVKLFF.

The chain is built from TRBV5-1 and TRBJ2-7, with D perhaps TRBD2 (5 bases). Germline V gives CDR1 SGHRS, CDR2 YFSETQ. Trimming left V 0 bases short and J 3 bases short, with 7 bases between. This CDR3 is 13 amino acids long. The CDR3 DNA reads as TGCGCCAGCAGCTTGGATCGGGGCTACGAGCAGTACTTC. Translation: CASSLDRGYEQYF.